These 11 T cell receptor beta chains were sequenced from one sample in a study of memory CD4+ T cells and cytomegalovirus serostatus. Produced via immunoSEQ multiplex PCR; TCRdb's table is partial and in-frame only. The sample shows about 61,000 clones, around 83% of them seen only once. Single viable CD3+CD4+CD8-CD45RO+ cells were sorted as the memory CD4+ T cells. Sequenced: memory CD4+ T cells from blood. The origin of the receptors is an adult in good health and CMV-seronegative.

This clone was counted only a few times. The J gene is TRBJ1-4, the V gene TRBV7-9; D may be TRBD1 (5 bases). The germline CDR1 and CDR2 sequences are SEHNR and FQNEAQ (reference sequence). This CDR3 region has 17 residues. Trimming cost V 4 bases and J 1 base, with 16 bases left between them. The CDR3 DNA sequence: TGTGCCAGCAGCTCTACCGGAGAAGGGGTAACTAATGAAAAACTGTTTTTT. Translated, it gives CASSSTGEGVTNEKLFF.

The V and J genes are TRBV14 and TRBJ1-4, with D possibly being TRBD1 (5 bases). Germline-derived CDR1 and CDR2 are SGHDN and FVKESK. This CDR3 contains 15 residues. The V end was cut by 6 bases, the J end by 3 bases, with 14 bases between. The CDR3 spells CASSKSRGANEKLFF. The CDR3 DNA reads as TGTGCCAGCAGTAAAAGTCGGGGGGCTAATGAAAAACTGTTTTTT.

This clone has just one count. CDR3 residues: CASSLNPYEQYF. The CDR3 coding sequence is TGTGCCAGCAGCTTAAACCCCTACGAGCAGTACTTC. J is TRBJ2-7 and V is TRBV7-3; no clear D. The CDR3 loop spans 12 amino acids. V shed 1 base and J shed 2 bases, with 3 bases lying between them. The germline V gene encodes CDR1 SGHTA and CDR2 FQGTGA.

The CDR3 bases are TGTGCCAGCACCGAAGGGGGGAACACTGAAGCTTTCTTT. Residues: CASTEGGNTEAFF. The chain recombines TRBV2 with TRBJ1-1; D is possibly TRBD1 (6 bases). V lost 7 bases, J lost 1 base, and 10 bases lay in between. Per the germline V gene, CDR1 is SNHLY and CDR2 is FYNNEI. This CDR3 is 13 amino acids long. The full variable domain, in which reference TRBV2 and TRBJ1-1 provide the parts outside the CDR3, is EPEVTQTPSHQVTQMGQEVILRCVPISNHLYFYWYRQILGQKVEFLVSFYNNEISEKSEIFDDQFSVERPDGSNFTLKIRSTKLEDSAMYFCASTEGGNTEAFFGQGTRLTVV.

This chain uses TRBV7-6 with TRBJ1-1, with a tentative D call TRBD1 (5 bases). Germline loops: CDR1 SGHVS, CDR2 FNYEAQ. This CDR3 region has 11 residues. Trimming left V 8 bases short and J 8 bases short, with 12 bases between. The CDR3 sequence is CASGQGREAFF. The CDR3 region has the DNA TGTGCCAGCGGGCAGGGTAGGGAAGCTTTCTTT.

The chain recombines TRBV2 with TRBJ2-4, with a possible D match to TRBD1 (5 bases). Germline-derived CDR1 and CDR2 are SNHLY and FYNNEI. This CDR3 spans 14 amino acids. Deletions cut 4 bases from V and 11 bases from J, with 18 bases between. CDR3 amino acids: CASSGGQGRVVQYF. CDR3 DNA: TGTGCCAGCAGTGGCGGCCAGGGCAGAGTCGTTCAGTACTTC.

CDR3 region: CASSSQGTLQETQYF. DNA of the CDR3: TGCGCCAGCAGCTCCCAGGGGACTCTTCAAGAGACCCAGTACTTC. V and J are TRBV5-1 and TRBJ2-5, with D perhaps TRBD1 or TRBD2 (6 bases each). CDR1 and CDR2 (germline): SGHRS, YFSETQ. V lost 3 bases and J 2 bases, leaving 14 bases between the germline ends. The CDR3 loop spans 15 amino acids.

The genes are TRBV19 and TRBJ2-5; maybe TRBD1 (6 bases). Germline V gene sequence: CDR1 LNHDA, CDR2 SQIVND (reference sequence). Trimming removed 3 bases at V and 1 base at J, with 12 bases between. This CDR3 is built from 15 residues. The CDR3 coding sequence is TGTGCCAGTAGTATTCAGGGGACCTTCCAAGAGACCCAGTACTTC. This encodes CASSIQGTFQETQYF.

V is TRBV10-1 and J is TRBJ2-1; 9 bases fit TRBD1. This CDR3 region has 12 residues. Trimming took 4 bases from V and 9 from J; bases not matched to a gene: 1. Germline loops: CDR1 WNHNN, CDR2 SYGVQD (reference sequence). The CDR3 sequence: CASSGQGVEQFF. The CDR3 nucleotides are TGCGCCAGCAGTGGACAGGGGGTTGAGCAGTTCTTC.

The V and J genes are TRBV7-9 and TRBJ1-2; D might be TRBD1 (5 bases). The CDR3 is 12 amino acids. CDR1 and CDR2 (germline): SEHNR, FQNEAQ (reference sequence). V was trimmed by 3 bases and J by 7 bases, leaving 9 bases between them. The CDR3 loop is CASSLAGLGYTF. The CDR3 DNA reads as TGTGCCAGCAGCTTGGCAGGGCTTGGCTACACCTTC. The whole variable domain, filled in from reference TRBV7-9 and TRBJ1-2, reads DTGVSQNPRHKITKRGQNVTFRCDPISEHNRLYWYRQTLGQGPEFLTYFQNEAQLEKSRLLSDRFSAERPKGSFSTLEIQRTEQGDSAMYLCASSLAGLGYTFGSGTRLTVV.

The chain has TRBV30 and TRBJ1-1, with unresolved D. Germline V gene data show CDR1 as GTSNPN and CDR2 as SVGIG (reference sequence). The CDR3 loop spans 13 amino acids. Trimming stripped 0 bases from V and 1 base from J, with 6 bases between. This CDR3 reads CAWSVPPNTEAFF. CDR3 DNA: TGTGCCTGGAGTGTACCTCCGAACACTGAAGCTTTCTTT.